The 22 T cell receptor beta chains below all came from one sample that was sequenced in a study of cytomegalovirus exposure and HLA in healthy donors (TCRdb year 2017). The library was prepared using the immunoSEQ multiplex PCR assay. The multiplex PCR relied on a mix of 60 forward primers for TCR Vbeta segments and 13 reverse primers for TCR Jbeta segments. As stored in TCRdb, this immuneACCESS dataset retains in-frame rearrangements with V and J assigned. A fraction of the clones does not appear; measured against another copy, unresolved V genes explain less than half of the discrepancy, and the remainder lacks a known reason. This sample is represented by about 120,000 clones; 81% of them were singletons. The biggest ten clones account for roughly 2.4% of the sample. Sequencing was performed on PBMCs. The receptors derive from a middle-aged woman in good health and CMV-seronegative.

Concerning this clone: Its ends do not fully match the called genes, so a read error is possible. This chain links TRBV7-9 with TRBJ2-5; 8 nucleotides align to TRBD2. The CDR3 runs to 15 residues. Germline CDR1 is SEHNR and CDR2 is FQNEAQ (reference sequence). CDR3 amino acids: CASSLERESRETRYF. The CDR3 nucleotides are TGTGCCAGCAGCTTAGAGCGGGAGAGTCGGGAGACCCGGTACTTC.

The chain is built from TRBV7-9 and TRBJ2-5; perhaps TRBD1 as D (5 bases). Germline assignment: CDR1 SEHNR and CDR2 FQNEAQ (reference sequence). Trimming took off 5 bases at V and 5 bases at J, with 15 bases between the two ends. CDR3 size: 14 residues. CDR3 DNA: TGTGCCAGCAGCCCCGGCCCAGGGATGGAGACCCAGTACTTC. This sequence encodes CASSPGPGMETQYF.

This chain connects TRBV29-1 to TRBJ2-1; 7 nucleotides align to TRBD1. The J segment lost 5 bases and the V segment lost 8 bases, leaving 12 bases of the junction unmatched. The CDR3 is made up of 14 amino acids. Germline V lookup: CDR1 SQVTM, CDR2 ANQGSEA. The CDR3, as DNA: TGCAGCACTCGAAAAGGGGGCAGAAACAATGAGCAGTTCTTC. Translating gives CSTRKGGRNNEQFF.

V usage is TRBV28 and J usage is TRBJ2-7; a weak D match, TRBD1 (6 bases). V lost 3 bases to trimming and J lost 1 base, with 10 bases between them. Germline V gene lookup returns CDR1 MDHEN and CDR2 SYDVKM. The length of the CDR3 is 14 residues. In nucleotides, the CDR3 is TGTGCCAGCAGTTTCGTACAGGGTTCCTACGAGCAGTACTTC. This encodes CASSFVQGSYEQYF.

In nucleotides, the CDR3 is TGTGCCAGCAGTCCGACGGGTTCGGGCACTGAAGCTTTCTTT. Translation: CASSPTGSGTEAFF. The rearrangement joins TRBV11-2 to TRBJ1-1; D ambiguous. The CDR3 spans 14 residues. V shed 6 bases and J shed 4 bases, with 15 bases lying between them. The germline CDR1 and CDR2 sequences are SGHAT and FQNNGV.

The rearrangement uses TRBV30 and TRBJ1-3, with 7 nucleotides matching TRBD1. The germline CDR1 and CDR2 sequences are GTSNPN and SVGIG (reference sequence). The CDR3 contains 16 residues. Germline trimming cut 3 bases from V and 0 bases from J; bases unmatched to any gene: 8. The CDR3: CAWRKNRGISGNTIYF. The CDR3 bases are TGTGCCTGGAGAAAGAACAGGGGTATCTCTGGAAACACCATATATTTT.

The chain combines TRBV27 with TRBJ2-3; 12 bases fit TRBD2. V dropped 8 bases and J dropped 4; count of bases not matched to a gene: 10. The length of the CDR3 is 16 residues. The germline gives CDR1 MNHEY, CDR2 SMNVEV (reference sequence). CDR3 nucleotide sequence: TGTGCCAGCGGGCGGACTAGCGGGGAGGGTTCAGATACGCAGTATTTT. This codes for CASGRTSGEGSDTQYF.

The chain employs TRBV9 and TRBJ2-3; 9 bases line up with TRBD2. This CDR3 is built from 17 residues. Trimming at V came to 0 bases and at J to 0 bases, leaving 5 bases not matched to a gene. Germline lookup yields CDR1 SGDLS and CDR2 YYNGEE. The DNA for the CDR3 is TGTGCCAGCAGCGTAGGTTTGGCGGGGGGGAGCACAGATACGCAGTATTTT. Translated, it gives CASSVGLAGGSTDTQYF.

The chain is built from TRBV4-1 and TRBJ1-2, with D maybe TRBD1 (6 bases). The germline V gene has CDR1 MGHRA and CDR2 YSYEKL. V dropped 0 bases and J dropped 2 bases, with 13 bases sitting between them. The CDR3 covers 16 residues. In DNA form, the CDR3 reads TGCGCCAGCAGCCAAGAAGGGGGGGCGAAAAACTATGGCTACACCTTC. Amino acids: CASSQEGGAKNYGYTF.

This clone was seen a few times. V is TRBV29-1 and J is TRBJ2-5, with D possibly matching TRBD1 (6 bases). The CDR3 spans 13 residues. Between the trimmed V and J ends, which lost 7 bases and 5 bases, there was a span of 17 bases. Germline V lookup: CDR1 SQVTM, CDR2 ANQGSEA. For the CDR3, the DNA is TGCAGCGCCCAGTTAGGGGGACACGAGACCCAGTACTTC. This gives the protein CSAQLGGHETQYF.

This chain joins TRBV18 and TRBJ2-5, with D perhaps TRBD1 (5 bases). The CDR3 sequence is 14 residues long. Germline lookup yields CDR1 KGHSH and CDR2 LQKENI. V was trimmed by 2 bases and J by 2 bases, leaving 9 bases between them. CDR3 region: CASSPTAGQETQYF. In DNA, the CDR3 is TGTGCCAGCTCACCAACGGCAGGGCAAGAGACCCAGTACTTC.

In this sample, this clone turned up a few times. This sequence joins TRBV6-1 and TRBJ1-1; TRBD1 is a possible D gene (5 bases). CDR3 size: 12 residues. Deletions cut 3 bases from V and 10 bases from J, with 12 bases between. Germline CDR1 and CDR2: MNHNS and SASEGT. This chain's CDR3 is CASSEGPEGAFF. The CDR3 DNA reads TGTGCCAGCAGTGAGGGGCCAGAAGGAGCTTTCTTT.

The CDR3 DNA reads as TGTGCCAGCAGCGTTCATACTTGGGAGACCCAGTACTTC. This encodes CASSVHTWETQYF. This chain uses TRBV9 with TRBJ2-5; no clear D. CDR1 and CDR2 from the germline V gene are SGDLS and YYNGEE. Trimming pared 2 bases from V and 5 bases from J, leaving 10 bases between. This CDR3 is 13 amino acids long.

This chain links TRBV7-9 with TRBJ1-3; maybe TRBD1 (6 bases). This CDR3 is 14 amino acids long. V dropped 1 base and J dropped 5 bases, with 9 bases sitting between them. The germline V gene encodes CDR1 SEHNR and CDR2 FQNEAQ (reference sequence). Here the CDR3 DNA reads TGTGCCAGCAGCTTAGGGCAGGGGAGAAACACCATATATTTT. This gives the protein CASSLGQGRNTIYF.

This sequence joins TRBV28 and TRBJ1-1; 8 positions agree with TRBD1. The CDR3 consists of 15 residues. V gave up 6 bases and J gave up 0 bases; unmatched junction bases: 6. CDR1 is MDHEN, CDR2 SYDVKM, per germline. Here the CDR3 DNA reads TGTGCCAGCAGGCCCAACAGGGGGTTGAACACTGAAGCTTTCTTT. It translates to CASRPNRGLNTEAFF.

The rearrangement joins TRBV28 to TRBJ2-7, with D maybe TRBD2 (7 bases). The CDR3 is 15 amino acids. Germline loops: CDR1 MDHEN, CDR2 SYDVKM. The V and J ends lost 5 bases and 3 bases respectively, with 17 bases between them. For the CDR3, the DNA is TGTGCCAGCAGTCAACACGGGGGGCGTCGCTACGAGCAGTACTTC. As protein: CASSQHGGRRYEQYF.

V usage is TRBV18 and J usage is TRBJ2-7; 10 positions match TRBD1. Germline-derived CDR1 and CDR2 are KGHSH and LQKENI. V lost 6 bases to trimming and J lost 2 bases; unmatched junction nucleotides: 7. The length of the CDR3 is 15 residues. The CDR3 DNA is TGTGCCAGCTCGGAGGGGACAGGGGTAACCTACGAGCAGTACTTC. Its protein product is CASSEGTGVTYEQYF.

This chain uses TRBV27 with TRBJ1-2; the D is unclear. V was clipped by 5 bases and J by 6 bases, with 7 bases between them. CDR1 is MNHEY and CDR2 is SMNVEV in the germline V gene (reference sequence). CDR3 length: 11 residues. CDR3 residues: CASSAGDGYTF. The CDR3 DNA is TGTGCCAGCAGTGCCGGGGATGGCTACACCTTC.

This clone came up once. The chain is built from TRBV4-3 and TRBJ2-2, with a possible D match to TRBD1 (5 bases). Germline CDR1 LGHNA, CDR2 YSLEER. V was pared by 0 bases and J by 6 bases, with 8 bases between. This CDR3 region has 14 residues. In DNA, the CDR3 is TGCGCCAGCAGCCAAGACCAGGGCCCCGGGGAGCTGTTTTTT. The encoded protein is CASSQDQGPGELFF.

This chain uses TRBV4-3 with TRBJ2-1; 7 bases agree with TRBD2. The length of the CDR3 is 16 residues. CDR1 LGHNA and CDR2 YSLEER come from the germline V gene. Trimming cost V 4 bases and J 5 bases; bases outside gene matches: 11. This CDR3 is CASSPSWSGMNNEQFF. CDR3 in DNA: TGCGCCAGCAGCCCTAGCTGGAGCGGGATGAACAATGAGCAGTTCTTC.

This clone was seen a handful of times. CDR3 sequence reads: CASSPDRGPSYEQYF. The CDR3, as DNA: TGTGCCAGCAGCCCCGACAGGGGGCCGTCCTACGAGCAGTACTTC. The chain combines TRBV19 with TRBJ2-7; 10 bases align to TRBD1. The CDR3 is made up of 15 amino acids. Germline lookup yields CDR1 LNHDA and CDR2 SQIVND (reference sequence). V dropped 9 bases and J dropped 1; count of bases not matched to a gene: 9.

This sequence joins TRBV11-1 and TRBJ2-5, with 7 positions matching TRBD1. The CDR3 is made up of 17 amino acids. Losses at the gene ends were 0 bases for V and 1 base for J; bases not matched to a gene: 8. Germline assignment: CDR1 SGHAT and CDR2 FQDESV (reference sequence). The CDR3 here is CASSLARVGTVQETQYF. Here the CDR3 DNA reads TGTGCCAGCAGCTTAGCGCGAGTTGGGACAGTCCAAGAGACCCAGTACTTC.